These T cell receptor beta chains were read from a single sample in a study of blood T cell repertoires in COVID-19. TCRdb's copy holds only in-frame clones and misses some; the assay was immunoSEQ multiplex PCR. This sample has about 150,000 clones, with about nine tenths found just once. The specimen was peripheral blood. All receptors come from an older woman with active or convalescent COVID-19. The CDR3 runs from the conserved cysteine through the conserved F or W. The D gene is left open where the match is weak. Some rows mark clone size as missing; the rest say once, few, many or name a class of expanded clone.

TRBJ1-5 | - | - | TRBV2 | CASSEGRGQSNQPQHF | TGTGCCAGCAGCGAAGGGAGAGGACAGAGCAATCAGCCCCAGCATTTT
TRBJ2-2 | - | TRBD2 | TRBV19 | CASSIERLTSGGPGTGELFF | TGTGCCAGTAGTATAGAGAGGCTTACTAGCGGGGGCCCGGGAACCGGGGAGCTGTTTTTT
TRBJ2-6 | - | - | TRBV4-3 | CASSQAFGTGANVLTF | TGCGCCAGCAGCCAAGCTTTCGGGACTGGGGCCAACGTCCTGACTTTC
TRBJ1-5 | - | - | TRBV7-2 | CASSLNGGQPQHF | TGTGCCAGCAGCTTAAACGGAGGGCAGCCCCAGCATTTT
TRBJ1-1 | - | - | TRBV19 | CASRREGPVSEAFF | TGTGCCAGTAGGCGGGAGGGCCCGGTATCGGAAGCTTTCTTT
TRBJ2-7 | - | TRBD1 | TRBV5-1 | CASSLDWYGRGYEQYF | TGCGCCAGCAGCTTGGATTGGTACGGCAGGGGGTACGAGCAGTACTTC
TRBJ2-1 | - | - | TRBV10-3 | CAISGLGVYNEQFF | TGTGCCATCAGTGGCCTAGGGGTGTACAATGAGCAGTTCTTC
TRBJ2-7 | - | - | TRBV11-2 | CASSLGGGFRGGNEQYF | TGTGCCAGCAGCTTAGGCGGTGGCTTCAGGGGTGGTAACGAGCAGTACTTC
TRBJ2-3 | - | - | TRBV7-9 | CASSLGLLTVTSTDTQYF | TGTGCCAGCAGCTTAGGTCTTCTGACTGTAACTAGCACAGATACGCAGTATTTT
TRBJ1-1 | - | - | TRBV6-5 | CASSYSNRGNTEAFF | TGTGCCAGCAGTTACTCGAATAGGGGGAACACTGAAGCTTTCTTT
TRBJ1-2 | - | TRBD1 | TRBV7-2 | CASSPGQHYGYTF | TGTGCCAGCAGCCCGGGACAGCACTATGGCTACACCTTC
TRBJ1-1 | once | - | TRBV5-6 | CASSLDGWSTEAFF | TGTGCCAGCAGCTTGGATGGGTGGAGCACTGAAGCTTTCTTT
TRBJ1-6 | - | TRBD1 | TRBV6-2/TRBV6-3 | CASSYSTGTGHF | TGTGCCAGCAGTTACTCGACAGGGACGGGCCACTTT
TRBJ1-2 | once | TRBD1 | TRBV19 | CASSIKATGQHYGYTF | TGTGCCAGTAGTATAAAGGCGACAGGGCAGCACTATGGCTACACCTTC
TRBJ1-2 | - | - | TRBV6-4 | CASNITRPVLGYTF | TGTGCCAGCAATATAACCAGGCCGGTTCTTGGCTACACCTTC
TRBJ1-1 | - | - | TRBV19 | CASSPLQEDTEAFF | TGTGCCAGTAGTCCCCTCCAGGAGGACACTGAAGCTTTCTTT
TRBJ1-6 | - | - | TRBV19 | CASSLGELSPLHF | TGTGCCAGTAGTCTCGGAGAGCTTTCACCCCTCCACTTT
TRBJ2-1 | once | TRBD1 | TRBV20-1 | CSASRDRGEYNEQFF | TGCAGTGCTAGTCGGGACAGGGGTGAGTACAATGAGCAGTTCTTC
TRBJ2-3 | - | - | TRBV5-4 | CASSLRSTDTQYF | TGTGCCAGCAGCTTGCGTAGCACAGATACGCAGTATTTT
TRBJ2-2 | - | TRBD1 | TRBV5-1 | CASSVPGQGFGELFF | TGCGCCAGCAGCGTACCGGGACAGGGTTTCGGGGAGCTGTTTTTT
TRBJ1-2 | - | - | TRBV7-9 | CASSLVAGNYGYTF | TGTGCCAGCAGCTTAGTCGCGGGTAACTATGGCTACACCTTC
TRBJ2-7 | - | TRBD2 | TRBV3-1/TRBV3-2 | CASSQQTSGRGEQYF | TGTGCCAGCAGCCAACAGACTAGCGGTAGGGGCGAGCAGTACTTC
TRBJ2-2 | - | TRBD1 | TRBV7-8 | CASIPGTVITGELFF | TGTGCCAGCATCCCCGGGACAGTCATTACCGGGGAGCTGTTTTTT
TRBJ1-5 | few | - | TRBV4-3 | CASSQETGSNQPQHF | TGCGCCAGCAGCCAGGAGACGGGTAGCAATCAGCCCCAGCATTTT
TRBJ2-1 | - | - | TRBV7-7 | CAPLWVCGSSASYNEQFF | TGTGCTCCACTATGGGTTTGTGGCTCAAGTGCCTCCTACAATGAGCAGTTCTTC
TRBJ1-3 | - | - | TRBV9 | CASSPRQAGSSGNTIYF | TGTGCCAGCAGCCCTCGACAGGCAGGAAGCTCTGGAAACACCATATATTTT
TRBJ2-3 | - | - | TRBV18 | CASSPVRETDTQYF | TGTGCCAGCTCACCAGTGAGGGAAACAGATACGCAGTATTTT
TRBJ2-2 | - | - | TRBV30 | CAWRAGSGDTGELFF | TGTGCCTGGAGAGCCGGCTCCGGGGACACCGGGGAGCTGTTTTTT
TRBJ1-1 | - | - | TRBV7-2 | CASSLEKGGLAFF | TGTGCCAGCAGCTTAGAGAAGGGGGGGCTGGCTTTCTTT
TRBJ2-7 | - | - | TRBV27 | CASSRPGQSRSYEQYF | TGTGCCAGCAGCCGACCCGGACAGTCCCGCTCCTACGAGCAGTACTTC
TRBJ2-1 | few | TRBD2 | TRBV9 | CASSVGATSGGFNEQFF | TGTGCCAGCAGCGTAGGGGCGACTAGCGGGGGCTTCAATGAGCAGTTCTTC
TRBJ1-2 | - | TRBD1 | TRBV6-5 | CASSPEWTGYGYTF | TGTGCCAGCAGCCCAGAATGGACAGGGTACGGCTACACCTTC